Given below is one TCR beta chain in context. Its cognate antigen is unknown. This specimen belongs to a study of cytomegalovirus exposure and HLA in healthy donors. Study-wide points: The study listed roughly 160 cytomegalovirus-associated TCR beta chains. The dataset shows that most TCR sequences were rare, while some public TCRs occurred in many donors.

The study ran its PCR with 60 Vbeta and 13 Jbeta primers. Only in-frame clones appear in the TCRdb table, and some are missing; sequencing was by immunoSEQ multiplex PCR. This sample's clone table lists under 130,000 clones. The TCR sequence derives from a man aged 35-49 years in good health and CMV-seronegative. Sequencing input: PBMCs.

CDR3 nucleotide sequence: TGTGCCAGCAGCTTAGATCCTAGCGGGGCCTACAATGAGCAGTTCTTC. It translates to CASSLDPSGAYNEQFF. The chain uses TRBV7-6 and TRBJ2-1, with 9 bases that match TRBD2. The junction had 3 bases not matched to a gene; V was cut back by 1 base and J by 2 bases. Germline-derived CDR1 and CDR2 are SGHVS and FNYEAQ. The CDR3 length is 16 residues.